The sequence of this T cell receptor (beta chain) was determined in a study of PD-1 blockade in classical Hodgkin lymphoma. Study results and limitations: Unlike CD8+ TCR diversity, which did not rise significantly by C4D1, CD4+ TCR diversity did. Baseline diversity in complete responders resembled that of newly diagnosed patients.

TCRdb keeps only in-frame clones here, not all; method: immunoSEQ multiplex PCR. There are about 94,000 clones in the sample; roughly nine tenths occur only once, and around 10% lies in the top ten. All patients experienced relapse after autologous stem cell transplantation, and brentuximab vedotin exposure was variable. Complete response, partial response or progressive disease was recorded as best response. Germline CDR1 is LNHNV and CDR2 is YYDKDF (reference sequence). The CDR3 has 15 amino acids. The V end was cut by 0 bases, the J end by 2 bases, with 11 bases between. The sample holds one count of this clone. The target antigen is unknown.

The sequencing here drew on peripheral blood mononuclear cells (PBMCs), taken before the second cycle of nivolumab. This chain joins TRBV15 and TRBJ2-7, with unresolved D. The TCR was taken from a human donor with classical Hodgkin lymphoma. The CDR3 region is CATSRDLGPTYEQYF. The CDR3 nucleotides read TGTGCCACCAGCAGAGATCTTGGACCGACCTACGAGCAGTACTTC.